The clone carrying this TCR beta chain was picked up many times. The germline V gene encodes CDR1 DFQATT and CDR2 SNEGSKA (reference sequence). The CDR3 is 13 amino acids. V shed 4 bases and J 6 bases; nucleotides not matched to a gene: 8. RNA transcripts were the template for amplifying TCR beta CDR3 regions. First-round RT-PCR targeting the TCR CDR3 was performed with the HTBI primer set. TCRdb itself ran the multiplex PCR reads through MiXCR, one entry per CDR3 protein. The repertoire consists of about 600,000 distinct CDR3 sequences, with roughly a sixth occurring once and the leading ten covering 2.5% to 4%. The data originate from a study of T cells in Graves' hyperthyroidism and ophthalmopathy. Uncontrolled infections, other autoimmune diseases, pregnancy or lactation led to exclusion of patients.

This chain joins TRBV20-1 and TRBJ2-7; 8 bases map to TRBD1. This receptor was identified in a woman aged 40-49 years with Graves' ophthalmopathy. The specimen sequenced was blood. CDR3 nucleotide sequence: TGCAGTGCTAATACAGGGGGGCAAAGCGAGCAGTACTTC. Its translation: CSANTGGQSEQYF.